This T cell receptor (beta chain) derives from a study of T-cell reconstitution after alpha-beta-depleted transplantation in children. Notes on the study in general: Reportedly, roughly two months post-transplant, alpha-beta T cells arose from several hundred expanded graft clones.

CDR3 size: 16 residues. Trimming stripped 6 bases from V and 7 bases from J, with 21 bases between. From germline, CDR1 is MNHNS and CDR2 SASEGT. TCRbeta library construction was performed incorporating unique molecular identifiers. TCRdb reprocessed the PCR reads with MiXCR, giving one entry per CDR3 protein. The profile shows approximately 400,000 distinct CDR3 sequences, under 20% of them singletons. In regard to this clonotype: Its antigen is still unknown.

The sequence was collected from a boy under two years old who had a stem cell transplant for Wiskott-Aldrich syndrome, so the T cells may come from the graft donor. The V call is TRBV6-1, the J call TRBJ1-4; D is unresolved. The specimen was PBMCs, mostly from graft donor cells, collected 360 days after TCRalphabeta/CD19-depleted stem cell transplant. CDR3 DNA: TGTGCCAGCAGCTCTCCCCGCCTAATGGGGAGTGAAAAACTGTTTTTT. Amino acid sequence: CASSSPRLMGSEKLFF.